This TCR beta chain was recovered during a study of blood T cell repertoires in COVID-19. Looking at the study overall: Acute and convalescent COVID-19 samples came from the United States, Italy and Spain. PBMCs, B-cell-depleted T cells, or T cells were the source of the cDNA or gDNA that made up the material.

CDR3 size: 12 residues. Germline-derived CDR1 and CDR2 are LNHDA and SQIVND (reference sequence). Trimming cost V 6 bases and J 9 bases; bases outside gene matches: 7. Per the study methods: Amplification with reference gene primers provided the estimates of nucleated cell counts. Assay: immunoSEQ multiplex PCR; the TCRdb copy retains only in-frame clones and omits some. V and J calls and clone size are copied from that table; D and trimming were computed from the DNA. The sample has 300,000 to 400,000 clones, more than 85% seen once. The genes are TRBV19 and TRBJ2-7, with 8 nucleotides matching TRBD1. The sequencing sample was made of peripheral blood. The TCR sequence derives from a human donor in a cohort sampled during active COVID-19. The CDR3, as DNA: TGTGCCAGTAGGGGGCAGGGGGCGACGCAGTACTTC. Protein: CASRGQGATQYF.